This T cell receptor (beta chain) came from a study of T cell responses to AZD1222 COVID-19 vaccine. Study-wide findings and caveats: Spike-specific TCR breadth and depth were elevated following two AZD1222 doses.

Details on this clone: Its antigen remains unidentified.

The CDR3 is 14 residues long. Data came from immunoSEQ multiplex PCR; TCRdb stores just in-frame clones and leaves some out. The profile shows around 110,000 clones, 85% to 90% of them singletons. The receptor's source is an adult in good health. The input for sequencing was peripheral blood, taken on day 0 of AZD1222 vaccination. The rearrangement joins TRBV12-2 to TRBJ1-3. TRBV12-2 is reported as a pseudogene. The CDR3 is CASRLVKERDTIYF. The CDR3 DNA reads TGTGCAAGTCGCTTAGTGAAGGAAAGGGACACCATATATTTT.